This TCR beta chain was identified during a study of T cells in Graves' hyperthyroidism and ophthalmopathy. Overall study context: Peripheral blood was secured at the point of initial diagnosis, before any treatment. Whole-study results and caveats: Blood also held most thyroid clonotypes expanded beyond 0.001.

Amplification of TCR beta CDR3 regions was performed using RNA transcripts as template. First-round RT-PCR of the TCR CDR3 relied on the HTBI primer set. One entry per CDR3 protein results from TCRdb running MiXCR on the multiplex PCR reads. This table has a few hundred thousand distinct CDR3 sequences, 15% to 19% appearing once. This clonotype was recorded a few times. Its antigen is not identified. From around 11 ml of fresh peripheral blood, PBMCs were isolated. V was shortened by 1 base and J by 3 bases, with 13 bases between the two germline ends. CDR3 length equals 16 residues. The germline CDR1 and CDR2 sequences are SEHNR and FQNEAQ (reference sequence).

The V and J genes are TRBV7-9 and TRBJ1-5; maybe TRBD1 (5 bases). The sequence was obtained from a woman under 40 with Graves' hyperthyroidism. Sequencing was carried out using blood. CDR3 amino acids: CASSLGGLNPNQPQHF. The CDR3 nucleotides read TGTGCCAGCAGCTTAGGGGGACTAAACCCCAATCAGCCCCAGCATTTT.